The T cell receptor (beta chain) described here comes from a study of cytomegalovirus exposure and HLA in healthy donors. The CDR3 spans 14 residues. Germline-derived CDR1 and CDR2 are SGHAT and FQNNGV. With 5 bases clipped from V and 4 bases from J, the junction kept 5 bases outside the gene matches. As concerns this clone: Its antigen is not identified.

13 Jbeta primers and 60 Vbeta primers were used for the PCR. Measured with immunoSEQ multiplex PCR; TCRdb has only the in-frame clones, and not every one. The sample has approximately 130,000 clones, roughly 80% seen once; the top ten hold 3.4%. Findings of the study overall: The majority of TCR sequences were rare, yet some public TCRs appeared in many donors. The study flagged about 150 TCR beta chains as cytomegalovirus-associated.

The V call is TRBV11-2, the J call TRBJ1-5; 7 positions agree with TRBD1. This TCR derives from a man aged 25 to 45 in good health and CMV-seronegative. The specimen was PBMCs. The CDR3 nucleotides read TGTGCCAGCAGCCCGACAGGGCGAAATCAGCCCCAGCATTTT. It translates to CASSPTGRNQPQHF.